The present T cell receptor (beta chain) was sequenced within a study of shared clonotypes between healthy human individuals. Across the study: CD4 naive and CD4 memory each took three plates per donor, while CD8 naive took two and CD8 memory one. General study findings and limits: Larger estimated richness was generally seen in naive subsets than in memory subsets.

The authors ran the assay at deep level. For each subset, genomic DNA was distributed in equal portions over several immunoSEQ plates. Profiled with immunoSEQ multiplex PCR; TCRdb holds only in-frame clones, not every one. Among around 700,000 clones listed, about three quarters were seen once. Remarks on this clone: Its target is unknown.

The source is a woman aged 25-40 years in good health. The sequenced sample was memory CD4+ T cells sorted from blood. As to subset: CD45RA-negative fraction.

The CDR3 reads CARGQGVPRTEAFF. The CDR3 bases are TGTGCCAGAGGACAGGGGGTTCCGAGAACTGAAGCTTTCTTT. The gene calls are TRBV2 and TRBJ1-1, with 10 bases lining up with TRBD1. The germline V gene encodes CDR1 SNHLY and CDR2 FYNNEI. Trimming at V came to 9 bases and at J to 5 bases, leaving 9 bases not matched to a gene. This CDR3 region has 14 residues.